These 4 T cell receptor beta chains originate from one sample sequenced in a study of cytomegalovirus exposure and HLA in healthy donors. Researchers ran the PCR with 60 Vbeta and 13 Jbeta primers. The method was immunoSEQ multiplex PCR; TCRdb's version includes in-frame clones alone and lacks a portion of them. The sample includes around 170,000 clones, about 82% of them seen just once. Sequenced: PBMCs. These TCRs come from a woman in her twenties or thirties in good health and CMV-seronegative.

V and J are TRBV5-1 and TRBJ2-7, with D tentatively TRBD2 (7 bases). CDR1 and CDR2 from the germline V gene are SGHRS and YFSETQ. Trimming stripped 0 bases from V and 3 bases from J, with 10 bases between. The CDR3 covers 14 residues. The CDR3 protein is CASSLGGGHYEQYF. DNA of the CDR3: TGCGCCAGCAGCTTGGGGGGGGGCCACTACGAGCAGTACTTC.

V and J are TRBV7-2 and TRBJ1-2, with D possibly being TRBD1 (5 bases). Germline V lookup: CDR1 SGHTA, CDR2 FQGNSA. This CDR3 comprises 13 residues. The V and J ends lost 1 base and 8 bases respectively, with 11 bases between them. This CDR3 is CASSLGRAEGYTF. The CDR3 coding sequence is TGTGCCAGCAGCTTAGGCAGGGCGGAAGGCTACACCTTC.

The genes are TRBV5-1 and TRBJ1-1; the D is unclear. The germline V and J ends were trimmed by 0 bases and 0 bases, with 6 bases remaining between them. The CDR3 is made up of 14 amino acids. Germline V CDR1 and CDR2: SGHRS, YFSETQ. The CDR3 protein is CASSLVAMNTEAFF. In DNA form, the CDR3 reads TGCGCCAGCAGCTTGGTCGCGATGAACACTGAAGCTTTCTTT.

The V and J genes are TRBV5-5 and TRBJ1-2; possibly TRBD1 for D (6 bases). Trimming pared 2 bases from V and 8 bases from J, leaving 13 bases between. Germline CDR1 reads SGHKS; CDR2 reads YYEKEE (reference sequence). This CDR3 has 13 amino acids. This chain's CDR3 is CASSFVVGGGYTF. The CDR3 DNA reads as TGTGCCAGCAGCTTCGTAGTTGGGGGCGGCTACACCTTC.